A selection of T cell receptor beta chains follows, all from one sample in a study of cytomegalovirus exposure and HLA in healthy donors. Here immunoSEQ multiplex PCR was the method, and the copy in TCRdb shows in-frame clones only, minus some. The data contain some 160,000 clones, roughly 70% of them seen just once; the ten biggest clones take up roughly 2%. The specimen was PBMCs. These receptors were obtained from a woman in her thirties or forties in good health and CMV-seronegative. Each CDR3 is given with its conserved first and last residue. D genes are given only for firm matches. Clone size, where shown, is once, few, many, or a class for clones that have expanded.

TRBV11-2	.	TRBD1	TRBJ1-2	CASSLDRTGYLRGYTF	TGTGCCAGCAGCTTAGATAGGACAGGGTATTTGAGAGGCTACACCTTC
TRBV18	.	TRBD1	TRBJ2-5	CASSPAGTGFQETQYF	TGTGCCAGCTCACCAGCCGGGACAGGGTTCCAAGAGACCCAGTACTTC
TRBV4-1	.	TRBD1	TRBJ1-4	CASSLTQGAGEKLFF	TGCGCCAGCAGCCTTACACAGGGGGCTGGTGAAAAACTGTTTTTT
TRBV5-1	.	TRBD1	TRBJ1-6	CASRAPGTGDNSPLHF	TGCGCCAGCAGGGCTCCTGGGACAGGCGATAATTCACCCCTCCACTTT
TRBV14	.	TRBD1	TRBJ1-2	CASSQSRDRIDGYTF	TGTGCCAGCAGCCAATCCCGGGACAGGATTGATGGCTACACCTTC
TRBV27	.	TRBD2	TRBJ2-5	CASRVLGTSGRARETQYF	TGTGCCAGCCGTGTACTCGGCACTAGCGGGAGGGCCCGAGAGACCCAGTACTTC
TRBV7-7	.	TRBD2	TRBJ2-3	CASSLGPGTSGGPDTQYF	TGTGCCAGCAGCTTAGGGCCCGGGACTAGCGGGGGGCCAGATACGCAGTATTTT
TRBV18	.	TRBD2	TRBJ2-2	CASSPLSNAGGFTGELFF	TGTGCCAGCTCACCACTCTCAAATGCGGGAGGATTCACCGGGGAGCTGTTTTTT
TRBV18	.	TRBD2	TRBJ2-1	CASSRSGTSGSNEQFF	TGTGCCAGCTCACGATCCGGGACTAGCGGGAGCAATGAGCAGTTCTTC
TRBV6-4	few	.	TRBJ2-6	CASSSAGDGVSGANVLTF	TGTGCCAGCAGTTCCGCAGGGGACGGGGTCTCTGGGGCCAACGTCCTGACTTTC
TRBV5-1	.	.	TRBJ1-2	CASSLGQVNYGYTF	TGCGCCAGCAGCTTGGGGCAGGTGAACTATGGCTACACCTTC
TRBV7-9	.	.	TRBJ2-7	CASSSLLYEQYF	TGTGCCAGCAGCTCCTTATTGTACGAGCAGTACTTC
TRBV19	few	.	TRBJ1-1	CASSINHGAGEGTEAFF	TGTGCCAGTAGTATCAACCACGGGGCAGGGGAGGGCACTGAAGCTTTCTTT
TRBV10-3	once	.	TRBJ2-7	CAISLESPSYEQYF	TGTGCCATCAGCCTCGAGAGCCCTAGTTACGAGCAGTACTTC
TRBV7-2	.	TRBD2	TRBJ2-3	CASSRGSAGGRTDTQYF	TGTGCCAGCAGCCGAGGATCGGCGGGAGGACGTACGGATACGCAGTATTTT
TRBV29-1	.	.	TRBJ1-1	CSVESRFTEAFF	TGCAGCGTTGAATCGAGATTCACTGAAGCTTTCTTT
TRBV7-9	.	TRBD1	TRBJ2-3	CASSIRDRRTDTQYF	TGTGCCAGCAGCATTAGGGACAGGCGGACAGATACGCAGTATTTT
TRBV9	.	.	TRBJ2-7	CASSGGLAAGYEQYF	TGTGCCAGCAGCGGGGGGCTAGCGGCTGGGTACGAGCAGTACTTC
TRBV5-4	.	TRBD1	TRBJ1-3	CASSRQGGNTIYF	TGTGCCAGCAGCCGACAGGGGGGAAACACCATATATTTT
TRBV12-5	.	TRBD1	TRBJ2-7	CASARDRGYEQYF	TGTGCTAGTGCCCGGGACAGAGGCTACGAGCAGTACTTC
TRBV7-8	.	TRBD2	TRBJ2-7	CASSPVGGRDEQYF	TGTGCCAGCAGCCCAGTGGGGGGGAGGGACGAGCAGTACTTC
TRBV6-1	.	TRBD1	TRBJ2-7	CASSEAAGQGTYEQYF	TGTGCCAGCAGTGAAGCAGCCGGACAGGGGACCTACGAGCAGTACTTC
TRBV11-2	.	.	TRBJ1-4	CASSPGGGTGEKLFF	TGTGCCAGCAGCCCCGGGGGGGGAACTGGGGAAAAACTGTTTTTT
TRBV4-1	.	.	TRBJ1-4	CASSQVVATNEKLFF	TGCGCCAGCAGCCAAGTAGTGGCAACTAATGAAAAACTGTTTTTT
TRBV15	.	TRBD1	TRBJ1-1	CAAGTVNTEAFF	TGTGCCGCCGGGACAGTGAACACTGAAGCTTTCTTT
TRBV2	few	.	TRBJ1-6	CASSELAANSPLHF	TGTGCCAGCAGTGAACTTGCAGCGAATTCACCCCTCCACTTT
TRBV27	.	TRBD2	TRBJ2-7	CASSPGSGAGPYEQYF	TGTGCCAGCAGCCCCGGTAGCGGGGCAGGTCCCTACGAGCAGTACTTC
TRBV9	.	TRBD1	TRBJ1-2	CASSLGQGDGGYTF	TGTGCCAGCAGCCTGGGGCAGGGGGATGGTGGCTACACCTTC